The rows below give T cell receptor beta chains drawn from one sample of a study of sequential checkpoint blockade in melanoma. TCRdb's table, derived via immunoSEQ multiplex PCR, lists solely in-frame clones and lacks some. The sample lists about 13,000 clones; around a quarter were seen once. The sequencing here drew on tumor tissue (inferred from file names), taken from a patient given nivolumab and ipilimumab in sequence. Receptors originate from a human donor with melanoma. The CDR3 runs from the conserved cysteine through the conserved F or W. Each record gives: CDR3 protein, CDR3 DNA, J gene, V gene, clone size, CDR3 length, D gene. A D gene is named only where the DNA matches it firmly. Only some rows state a clone size, as once, few, many or a class for expanded clones.

CDR3: CASSIDRGETQYF
DNA: TGTGCCAGTAGTATAGATCGGGGGGAGACCCAGTACTTC
J: TRBJ2-5
V: TRBV19
size: NA
length: 13
D: NA

CDR3: CASRLAVSSYNEQFF
DNA: TGTGCCAGCAGACTAGCGGTAAGCTCCTACAATGAGCAGTTCTTC
J: TRBJ2-1
V: TRBV28
size: few
length: 15
D: TRBD2

CDR3: CASSAGARYEQYF
DNA: TGTGCCAGTAGTGCAGGGGCCCGCTACGAGCAGTACTTC
J: TRBJ2-7
V: TRBV19
size: few
length: 13
D: NA

CDR3: CASSPRGGWNTEAFF
DNA: TGTGCCAGTAGCCCCCGCGGAGGATGGAACACTGAAGCTTTCTTT
J: TRBJ1-1
V: TRBV19
size: NA
length: 15
D: NA

CDR3: CATSGEAGNTIYF
DNA: TGTGCCACGTCGGGAGAGGCCGGAAACACCATATATTTT
J: TRBJ1-3
V: TRBV6-8
size: NA
length: 13
D: NA

CDR3: CASSIRDYGLSPLYEQYF
DNA: TGTGCCAGTAGTATCCGAGACTACGGACTGAGTCCTCTATACGAGCAGTACTTC
J: TRBJ2-7
V: TRBV19
size: NA
length: 18
D: NA

CDR3: CASSGPGTSGSWSSYEQYF
DNA: TGTGCCAGCAGTGGGCCCGGGACTAGCGGGAGTTGGAGCTCCTACGAGCAGTACTTC
J: TRBJ2-7
V: TRBV6-8
size: NA
length: 19
D: TRBD2

CDR3: CASTGTTNEKLFF
DNA: TGTGCCAGCACGGGAACAACTAATGAAAAACTGTTTTTT
J: TRBJ1-4
V: TRBV6-8
size: medium-sized
length: 13
D: NA

CDR3: CASSYGDRGFGYF
DNA: TGTGCCAGCAGCTATGGGGACAGGGGGTTCGGGTACTTC
J: TRBJ2-7
V: TRBV7-8
size: many
length: 13
D: TRBD1

CDR3: CASSPGQGNTEAFF
DNA: TGCGCCAGCAGCCCCGGACAGGGGAACACTGAAGCTTTCTTT
J: TRBJ1-1
V: TRBV5-1
size: NA
length: 14
D: TRBD1

CDR3: CASSLTTNEKLFF
DNA: TGTGCCAGCAGTTTGACAACTAATGAAAAACTGTTTTTT
J: TRBJ1-4
V: TRBV6-8
size: large
length: 13
D: NA

CDR3: CASSYPPGGGTDTQYF
DNA: TGTGCCAGCAGTTACCCCCCAGGGGGTGGCACAGATACGCAGTATTTT
J: TRBJ2-3
V: TRBV6-8
size: few
length: 16
D: TRBD1

CDR3: CASSLPCGRCTDTQYF
DNA: TGCGCCAGCAGCTTGCCTTGCGGGAGATGCACAGATACGCAGTATTTT
J: TRBJ2-3
V: TRBV5-1
size: NA
length: 16
D: TRBD2

CDR3: CASSEGRSFYNEQFF
DNA: TGTGCCAGCAGTGAGGGTAGGTCCTTTTACAATGAGCAGTTCTTC
J: TRBJ2-1
V: TRBV25-1
size: NA
length: 15
D: NA

CDR3: CASSLNYEGKLFF
DNA: TGTGCCAGCAGTTTAAATTACGAGGGAAAACTGTTTTTT
J: TRBJ1-4
V: TRBV28
size: NA
length: 13
D: NA

CDR3: CASSPGRTYEQYF
DNA: TGTGCCAGCAGTCCAGGGCGGACCTACGAGCAGTACTTC
J: TRBJ2-7
V: TRBV28
size: NA
length: 13
D: NA

CDR3: CAISEQGRNSGNTIYF
DNA: TGTGCCATCAGTGAGCAGGGACGGAACTCTGGAAACACCATATATTTT
J: TRBJ1-3
V: TRBV10-3
size: few
length: 16
D: NA

CDR3: CASSLPGTTAGTDTQYF
DNA: TGTGCCAGCAGTTTACCCGGGACTACCGCTGGCACAGATACGCAGTATTTT
J: TRBJ2-3
V: TRBV28
size: NA
length: 17
D: TRBD2

CDR3: CASSIIGVDYEQYF
DNA: TGTGCCAGCAGCATTATTGGAGTGGACTACGAGCAGTACTTC
J: TRBJ2-7
V: TRBV7-6
size: few
length: 14
D: NA

CDR3: CASSQSKTGSSGNTIYF
DNA: TGCGCCAGCAGCCAATCCAAGACAGGGAGCTCTGGAAACACCATATATTTT
J: TRBJ1-3
V: TRBV1
size: few
length: 17
D: NA

CDR3: CASSEFAGGEDTQYF
DNA: TGTGCCAGCAGTGAATTCGCGGGAGGCGAAGATACGCAGTATTTT
J: TRBJ2-3
V: TRBV25-1
size: NA
length: 15
D: TRBD2

CDR3: CASRITGSGNTIYF
DNA: TGTGCCAGCAGGATTACAGGGTCCGGAAACACCATATATTTT
J: TRBJ1-3
V: TRBV9
size: NA
length: 14
D: NA

CDR3: CASSYYGQQETQYF
DNA: TGTGCCAGCAGTTACTATGGACAGCAAGAGACCCAGTACTTC
J: TRBJ2-5
V: TRBV6-8
size: NA
length: 14
D: NA

CDR3: CASSLGERDRDF
DNA: TGTGCCAGCAGTTTGGGGGAGCGGGATAGGGACTTC
J: TRBJ2-4
V: TRBV28
size: NA
length: 12
D: TRBD2

CDR3: CASVLETGNTEAFF
DNA: TGTGCCAGCGTCTTGGAGACGGGGAACACTGAAGCTTTCTTT
J: TRBJ1-1
V: TRBV11-3
size: many
length: 14
D: NA

CDR3: CASSTGTGVYEQYF
DNA: TGTGCCAGCAGCACCGGGACGGGGGTCTACGAGCAGTACTTC
J: TRBJ2-7
V: TRBV11-3
size: NA
length: 14
D: NA

CDR3: CAISRDMIYEQYF
DNA: TGTGCCATCAGTCGGGACATGATCTACGAGCAGTACTTC
J: TRBJ2-7
V: TRBV6-8
size: few
length: 13
D: NA

CDR3: CASSLVYGLFGDEQFF
DNA: TGTGCCAGCAGCTTGGTATACGGCCTCTTCGGCGATGAGCAGTTCTTC
J: TRBJ2-1
V: TRBV11-3
size: many
length: 16
D: NA

CDR3: CASFGTGKSDSYEQYF
DNA: TGTGCCAGCTTTGGGACAGGAAAGTCCGATTCCTACGAGCAGTACTTC
J: TRBJ2-7
V: TRBV6-8
size: few
length: 16
D: TRBD1

CDR3: CASSVGVKTVPEKLFF
DNA: TGTGCCAGCAGCGTAGGAGTTAAGACAGTTCCCGAAAAACTGTTTTTT
J: TRBJ1-4
V: TRBV9
size: NA
length: 16
D: NA

CDR3: CAGSSGGQETQYF
DNA: TGTGCCGGATCTAGCGGAGGCCAAGAGACCCAGTACTTC
J: TRBJ2-5
V: TRBV6-8
size: NA
length: 13
D: TRBD2

CDR3: CASSFHSGRARNEQFF
DNA: TGTGCCAGCAGCTTCCATAGCGGGAGGGCCCGGAATGAGCAGTTCTTC
J: TRBJ2-1
V: TRBV11-3
size: few
length: 16
D: TRBD2

CDR3: CATWGVNYGYTF
DNA: TGTGCGACTTGGGGGGTGAACTATGGCTACACCTTC
J: TRBJ1-2
V: TRBV28
size: few
length: 12
D: NA

CDR3: CASSPYTGEYGYTF
DNA: TGCGCCAGCAGCCCCTATACAGGGGAGTATGGCTACACCTTC
J: TRBJ1-2
V: TRBV4-1
size: NA
length: 14
D: TRBD1

CDR3: CASIPTGHGANVLTF
DNA: TGTGCCAGTATCCCGACAGGGCATGGGGCCAACGTCCTGACTTTC
J: TRBJ2-6
V: TRBV19
size: NA
length: 15
D: TRBD1

CDR3: CASKQGYDEQFF
DNA: TGTGCCAGTAAACAGGGGTACGATGAGCAGTTCTTC
J: TRBJ2-1
V: TRBV6-8
size: medium-sized
length: 12
D: TRBD1

CDR3: CASSYSRRTSTMAETQYF
DNA: TGTGCCAGCAGTTACTCGAGGCGGACATCGACAATGGCAGAGACCCAGTACTTC
J: TRBJ2-5
V: TRBV6-8
size: NA
length: 18
D: NA

CDR3: CASSQKRESRSYNEQFF
DNA: TGTGCCAGCAGCCAGAAGCGCGAGAGCAGGTCCTACAATGAGCAGTTCTTC
J: TRBJ2-1
V: TRBV11-3
size: few
length: 17
D: NA

CDR3: CASSLGRGLRGYTF
DNA: TGTGCCAGCAGTTTAGGCAGGGGGCTGAGAGGCTACACCTTC
J: TRBJ1-2
V: TRBV28
size: NA
length: 14
D: TRBD1

CDR3: CASSIPRLSSYNEQFF
DNA: TGTGCCAGTAGTATTCCGCGCTTGAGCTCCTACAATGAGCAGTTCTTC
J: TRBJ2-1
V: TRBV19
size: NA
length: 16
D: NA

CDR3: CASTLRGSGSSYNEQFF
DNA: TGTGCCAGCACTTTAAGGGGTAGCGGGAGCTCCTACAATGAGCAGTTCTTC
J: TRBJ2-1
V: TRBV28
size: NA
length: 17
D: TRBD2

CDR3: CASRPDREGITEAFF
DNA: TGTGCCAGCAGACCGGACAGGGAGGGGATCACTGAAGCTTTCTTT
J: TRBJ1-1
V: TRBV6-8
size: few
length: 15
D: TRBD1

CDR3: CASSISGRGQEKLFF
DNA: TGTGCCAGTAGTATAAGCGGCAGGGGGCAGGAAAAACTGTTTTTT
J: TRBJ1-4
V: TRBV19
size: NA
length: 15
D: TRBD1

CDR3: CASSLRARYEKLFF
DNA: TGTGCCAGCAGCCTCAGGGCTCGTTATGAAAAACTGTTTTTT
J: TRBJ1-4
V: TRBV6-8
size: few
length: 14
D: NA

CDR3: CASSSDDEQFF
DNA: TGTGCCAGTAGTTCGGATGATGAGCAGTTCTTC
J: TRBJ2-1
V: TRBV19
size: once
length: 11
D: NA